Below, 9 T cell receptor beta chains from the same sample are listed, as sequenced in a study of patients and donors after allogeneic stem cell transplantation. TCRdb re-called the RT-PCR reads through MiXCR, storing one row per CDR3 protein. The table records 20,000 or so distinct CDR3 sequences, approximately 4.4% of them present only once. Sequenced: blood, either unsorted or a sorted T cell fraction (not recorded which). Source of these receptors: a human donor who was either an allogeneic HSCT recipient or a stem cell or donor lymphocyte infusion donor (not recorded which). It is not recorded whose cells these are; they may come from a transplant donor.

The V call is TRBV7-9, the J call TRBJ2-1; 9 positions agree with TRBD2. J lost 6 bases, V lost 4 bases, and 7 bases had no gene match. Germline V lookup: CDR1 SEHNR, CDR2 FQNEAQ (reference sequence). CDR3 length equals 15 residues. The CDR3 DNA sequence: TGTGCCAGCAGCTCCAGGGGTAGCGGGGGCAATGAGCAGTTCTTC. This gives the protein CASSSRGSGGNEQFF.

The CDR3 DNA is TGTGCCAGCAGCGTGACGCCGAACACTGAAGCTTTCTTT. This sequence encodes CASSVTPNTEAFF. The rearrangement links TRBV9 to TRBJ1-1; D is uncertain. V was pared by 2 bases and J by 1 base, with 6 bases between. Looked up from germline, CDR1 is SGDLS and CDR2 is YYNGEE. There are 13 residues in the CDR3.

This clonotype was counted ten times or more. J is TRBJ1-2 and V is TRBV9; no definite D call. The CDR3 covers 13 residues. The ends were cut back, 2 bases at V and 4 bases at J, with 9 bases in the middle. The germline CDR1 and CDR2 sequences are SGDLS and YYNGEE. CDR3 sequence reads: CASSVRPTYGYTF. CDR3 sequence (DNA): TGTGCCAGCAGCGTTCGGCCCACCTATGGCTACACCTTC.

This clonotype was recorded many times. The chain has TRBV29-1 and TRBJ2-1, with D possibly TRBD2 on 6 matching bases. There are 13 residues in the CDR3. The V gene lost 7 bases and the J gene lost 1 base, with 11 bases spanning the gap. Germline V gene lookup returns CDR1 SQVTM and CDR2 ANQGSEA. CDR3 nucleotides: TGCAGCGCTGGAGGGGATTCCTACAATGAGCAGTTCTTC. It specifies CSAGGDSYNEQFF.

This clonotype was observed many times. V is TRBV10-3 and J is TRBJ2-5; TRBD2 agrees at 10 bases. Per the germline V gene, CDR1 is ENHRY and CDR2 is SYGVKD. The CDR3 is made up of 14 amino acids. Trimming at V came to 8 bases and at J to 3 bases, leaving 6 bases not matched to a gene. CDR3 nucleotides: TGTGCCATCGGTTCACTAGCGGGGAAAGAGACCCAGTACTTC. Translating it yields CAIGSLAGKETQYF.

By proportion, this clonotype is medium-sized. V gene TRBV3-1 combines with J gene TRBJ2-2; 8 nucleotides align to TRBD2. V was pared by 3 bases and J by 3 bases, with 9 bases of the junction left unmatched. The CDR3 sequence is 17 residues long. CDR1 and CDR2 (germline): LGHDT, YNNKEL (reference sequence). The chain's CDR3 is CASSHGSSGRHTGELFF. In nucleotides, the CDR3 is TGTGCCAGCAGCCATGGGTCTAGCGGGCGCCACACCGGGGAGCTGTTTTTT.

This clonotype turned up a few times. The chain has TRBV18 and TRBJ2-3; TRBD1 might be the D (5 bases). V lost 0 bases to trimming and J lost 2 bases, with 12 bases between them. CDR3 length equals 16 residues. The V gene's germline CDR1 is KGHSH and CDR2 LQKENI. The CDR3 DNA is TGTGCCAGCTCACCACCAACTGCCAGGGCCACAGATACGCAGTATTTT. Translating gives CASSPPTARATDTQYF.

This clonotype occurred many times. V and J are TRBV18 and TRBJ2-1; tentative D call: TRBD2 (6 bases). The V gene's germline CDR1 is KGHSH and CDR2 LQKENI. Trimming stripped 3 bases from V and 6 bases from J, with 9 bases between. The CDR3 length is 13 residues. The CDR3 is CASSPGDFNEQFF. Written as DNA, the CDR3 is TGTGCCAGCTCACCGGGGGACTTCAATGAGCAGTTCTTC.

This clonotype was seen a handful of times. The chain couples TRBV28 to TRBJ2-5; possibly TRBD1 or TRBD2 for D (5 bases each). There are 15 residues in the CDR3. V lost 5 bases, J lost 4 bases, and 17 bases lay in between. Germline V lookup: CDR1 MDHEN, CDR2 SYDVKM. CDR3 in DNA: TGTGCCAGCAGTCCACAAACAGGACTCGCAGAGACCCAGTACTTC. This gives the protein CASSPQTGLAETQYF.